This T cell receptor (beta chain) is from a study of blood T cell repertoires in COVID-19. Per the study methods: Counts of nucleated cells, estimated from reference gene primer amplification, were obtained. TCRdb's copy holds only in-frame clones and misses some; the assay was immunoSEQ multiplex PCR. Clone size and V and J calls were adopted from that table, with D and trimming inferred from the DNA. The sample holds about 240,000 clones, around 88% seen once. Germline CDR1 and CDR2: LGHDT and YNNKEL (reference sequence). V shed 3 bases and J shed 6 bases, with 6 bases lying between them. The CDR3 runs to 12 residues.

V gene TRBV3-1 (or the pseudogene TRBV3-2) combines with J gene TRBJ2-1; a possible D gene is TRBD2 (6 bases). The source of this sequence is a woman aged 40-49 years with acute COVID-19. The sequencing sample was made of PBMCs or T cells enriched from blood (not recorded which). CDR3 region: CASSQTSNEQFF. In DNA form, the CDR3 reads TGTGCCAGCAGCCAGACTAGCAATGAGCAGTTCTTC.